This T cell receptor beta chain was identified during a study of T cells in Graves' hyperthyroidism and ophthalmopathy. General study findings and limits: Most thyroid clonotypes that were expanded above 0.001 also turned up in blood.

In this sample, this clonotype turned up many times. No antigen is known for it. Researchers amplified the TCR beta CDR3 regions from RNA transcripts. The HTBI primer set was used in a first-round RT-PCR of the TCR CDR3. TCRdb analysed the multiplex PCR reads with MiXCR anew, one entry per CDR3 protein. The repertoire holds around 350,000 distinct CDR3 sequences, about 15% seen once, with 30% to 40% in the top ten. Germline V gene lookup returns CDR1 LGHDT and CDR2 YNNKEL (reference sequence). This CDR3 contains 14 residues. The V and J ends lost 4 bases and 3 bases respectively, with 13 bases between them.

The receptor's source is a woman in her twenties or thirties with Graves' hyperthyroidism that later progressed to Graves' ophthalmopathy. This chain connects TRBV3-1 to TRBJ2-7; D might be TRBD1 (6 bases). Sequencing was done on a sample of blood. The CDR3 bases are TGTGCCAGCAGCCCGGGACATCTCCACTACGAGCAGTACTTC. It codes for CASSPGHLHYEQYF.